The entry that follows covers one T cell receptor (beta chain) sequence. The antigen is unknown. Combining a sample-barcoded 5' primer with a J-beta primer mix, a second PCR ran for about 7 to 11 cycles. Via MiXCR, TCRdb re-called the 5' RACE reads, giving one row per CDR3 protein. The table has about 1.8 million distinct CDR3 sequences, approximately 50% seen once. These data come from a study of blood T cells in healthy people across ages. At least 6 million PBMCs were isolated per sample. Points from the study as a whole: Changes seen in expanded clonotypes were possibly confounded by donor CMV status left unknown. Naive T cell percentage strongly correlated with TCR beta diversity.

The sequenced sample consisted of blood. The TCR originated in a woman aged 40 to 50 in good health.

CDR3 DNA sequence: TGCAGTGCTAGGGACCGGGACAGGATTCCCTACGAGCAGTACTTC. Translation: CSARDRDRIPYEQYF. The V call is TRBV20-1, the J call TRBJ2-4, with 8 bases identical to TRBD1. The end of the DNA aligns better with TRBJ2-7, so the J call may be wrong. CDR1 is DFQATT, CDR2 SNEGSKA, per germline (reference sequence). The CDR3 is 15 amino acids.